This is a list of T cell receptor beta chains from one sample in a study of cytomegalovirus exposure and HLA in healthy donors. TCRdb's table, derived via immunoSEQ multiplex PCR, lists solely in-frame clones and lacks some. Its table lists about 200,000 clones. The sequenced sample was PBMCs. The source is a girl aged 2-10 years in good health and CMV-seropositive. Each CDR3 is given with its conserved first and last residue.

v_call cdr3_aa
TRBV5-1 CASSRQPTNTEAFF
TRBV5-1 CASSRAGFGTDTQYF
TRBV7-2 CASSRDYLIRFEQYF
TRBV27 CASSPSTGELFF
TRBV5-4 CASSDFTDTQYF
TRBV10-3 CAIGRGAYGNTIYF
TRBV7-8 CASSVPGRGNTEAFF
TRBV7-9 CASSLSPGQMNTEAFF
TRBV18 CASSLDQGSQPQHF
TRBV7-2 CASSLGDRVSSEQYF
TRBV10-2 CASSGTSGFYNEQFF
TRBV18 CASSPQVGGAQETQYF
TRBV7-8 CASSLESGTPKAFF
TRBV9 CASSGSGTGDWGNYGYTF